This TCR beta chain comes out of a study of early T cells in non-severe SARS-CoV-2 infection. In the study overall: With bulk RNA from unsorted whole blood as input, sequencing yielded unpaired chains.

Study-level results: VDJdb matching, biased toward anti-spike CD8 responses, missed private and CD4 specificities.

CDR3 length: 17 residues. CDR1 MNHEY and CDR2 SVGAGI come from the germline V gene. The trim removed 2 bases at V and 6 bases at J, leaving 8 bases unmatched. A note on this clonotype: Its antigen is unknown.

Attached unique molecular identifiers marked individual cDNA molecules. TCRdb re-analysed the 5' RACE reads in MiXCR, keeping a single row per CDR3 protein. The repertoire includes roughly 90,000 distinct CDR3 sequences, 12% to 15% of them detected once, and around 6.4% sits in the top ten. The chain links TRBV6-5 to TRBJ2-1, with 12 bases aligning to TRBD2. The sequencing input was whole blood. The receptor was derived from an adult who was a healthcare worker with PCR-confirmed SARS-CoV-2 infection or an uninfected control (not recorded which). CDR3 nucleotide sequence: TGTGCCAGCAGTTACCGGACTAGCGGGGAGCTTGGCAATGAGCAGTTCTTC. It yields the protein CASSYRTSGELGNEQFF.